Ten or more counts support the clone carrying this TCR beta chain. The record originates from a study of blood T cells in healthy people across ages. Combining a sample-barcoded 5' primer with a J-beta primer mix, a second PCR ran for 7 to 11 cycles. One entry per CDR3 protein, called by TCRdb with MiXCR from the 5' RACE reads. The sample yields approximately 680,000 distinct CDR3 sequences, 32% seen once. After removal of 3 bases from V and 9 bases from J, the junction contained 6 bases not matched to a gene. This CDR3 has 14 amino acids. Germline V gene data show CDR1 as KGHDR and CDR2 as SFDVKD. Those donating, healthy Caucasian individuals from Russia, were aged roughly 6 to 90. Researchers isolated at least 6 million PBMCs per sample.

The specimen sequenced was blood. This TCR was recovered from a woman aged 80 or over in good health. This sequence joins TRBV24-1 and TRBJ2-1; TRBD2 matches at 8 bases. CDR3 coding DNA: TGTGCCACCAGTGATCCGGGACTAGGTGGTGAGCAGTTCTTC. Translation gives CATSDPGLGGEQFF.